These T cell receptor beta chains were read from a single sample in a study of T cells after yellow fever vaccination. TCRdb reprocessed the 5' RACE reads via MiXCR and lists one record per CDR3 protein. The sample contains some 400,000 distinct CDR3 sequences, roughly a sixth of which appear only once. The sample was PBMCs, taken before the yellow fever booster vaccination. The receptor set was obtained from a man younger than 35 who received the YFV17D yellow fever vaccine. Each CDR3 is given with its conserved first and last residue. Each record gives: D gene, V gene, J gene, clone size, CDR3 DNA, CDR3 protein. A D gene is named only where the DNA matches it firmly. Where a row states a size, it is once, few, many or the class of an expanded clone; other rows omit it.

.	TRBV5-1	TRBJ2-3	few	TGCGCCAGCAGCTCCTTTAGCGTGGCTTTAGTTACGCAGTATTTT	CASSSFSVALVTQYF
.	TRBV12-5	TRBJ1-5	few	TGTGCTAGTGGTTTGGAACCTCATTCGCCCCAGCATTTT	CASGLEPHSPQHF
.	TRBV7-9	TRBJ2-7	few	TGTGCCAGCAGCTTGGGATACGGGTCCTACGAGCAGTACTTC	CASSLGYGSYEQYF
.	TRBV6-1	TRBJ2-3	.	TGTGCCAGCAGTGAGCAGCTAGGAACAGATACGCAGTATTTT	CASSEQLGTDTQYF
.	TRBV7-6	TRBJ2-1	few	TGTGCCAGCGGCGAGGGGCCCTACAATGAGCAGTTCTTC	CASGEGPYNEQFF
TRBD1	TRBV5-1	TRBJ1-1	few	TGCGCCAGCAGCCCATCCGGGACAGCGAACACTGAAGCTTTCTTT	CASSPSGTANTEAFF
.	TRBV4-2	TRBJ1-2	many	TGTGCCAGCAGCCCTGCTGTTGGGGCGGACTATGGCTACACCTTC	CASSPAVGADYGYTF
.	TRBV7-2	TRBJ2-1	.	TGTGCCAGCAGCCCCCCCAGTCAGAATGAGCAGTTCTTC	CASSPPSQNEQFF
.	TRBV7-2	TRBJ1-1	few	TGTGCCAGCAGCCCCTCGCGGGCGAACACTGAAGCTTTCTTT	CASSPSRANTEAFF
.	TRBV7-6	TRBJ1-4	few	TGTGCCAGCAGCTTCGCCGACAGGATCAGCACTAATGAAAAACTGTTTTTT	CASSFADRISTNEKLFF
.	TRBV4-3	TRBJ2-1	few	TGCGCCAGCAGCCAAGAGCCTAGGACCACCAAAAGCTCCTACAATGAGCAGTTCTTC	CASSQEPRTTKSSYNEQFF
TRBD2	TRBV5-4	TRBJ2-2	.	TGTGCCAGCAGCTTGGTTGCGGGGGATACCGGGGAGCTGTTTTTT	CASSLVAGDTGELFF
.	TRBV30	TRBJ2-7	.	TGTGCCTGGAATAGGGAAGTTATCCACGAGCAGTACTTC	CAWNREVIHEQYF
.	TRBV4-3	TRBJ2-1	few	TGCGCCAGCAGCCAAAACTCCTACAATGAGCAGTTCTTC	CASSQNSYNEQFF
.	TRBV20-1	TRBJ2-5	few	TGCAGTGCTAGAGAGGGGACGGGACAAGAGACCCAGTACTTC	CSAREGTGQETQYF
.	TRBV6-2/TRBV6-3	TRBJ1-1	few	TGTGCCAGCAGTTATGGGGGTCAAATGAACACTGAAGCTTTCTTT	CASSYGGQMNTEAFF
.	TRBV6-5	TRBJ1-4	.	TGTGCCAGCAGTTACTCGGGGTCAGGCCTCAAGAGTGAAAAACTGTTTTTT	CASSYSGSGLKSEKLFF